The 20 T cell receptor beta chains below all came from one sample that was sequenced in a study of blood T cell repertoires in COVID-19. The table came from immunoSEQ multiplex PCR; TCRdb's copy has only in-frame clones and leaves some out. Among 250,000 to 300,000 clones listed, over 70% were seen once. Source material: peripheral blood. The receptors were sampled from a man older than 75 with acute or convalescent COVID-19.

CDR3 protein: CASSMGALGAVETQYF. The CDR3, as DNA: TGTGCCAGTAGTATGGGGGCGCTGGGGGCGGTCGAGACCCAGTACTTC. This chain uses TRBV19 with TRBJ2-5; D perhaps matches TRBD1 (6 bases). V was trimmed by 3 bases and J by 5 bases, leaving 19 bases between them. The CDR3 covers 16 residues. The V gene's germline CDR1 is LNHDA and CDR2 SQIVND (reference sequence).

The V gene is TRBV6-4, the J gene TRBJ2-2; the match to TRBD2 covers 8 bases. This CDR3 is 16 amino acids long. Germline V lookup: CDR1 MRHNA, CDR2 SNTAGT. The junction had 6 bases not matched to a gene; V was cut back by 0 bases and J by 6 bases. For the CDR3, the DNA is TGTGCCAGCAGTGACTCAAGCGGCGGGGGGCCCGGGGAGCTGTTTTTT. This gives the protein CASSDSSGGGPGELFF.

The chain joins TRBV28 to TRBJ1-4; 11 bases align to TRBD1. The CDR3 contains 14 residues. With V trimmed by 6 bases and J by 8 bases, 5 bases remained unmatched. Germline V CDR1 and CDR2: MDHEN, SYDVKM. The CDR3 DNA sequence: TGTGCCAGCAGGAGGGACAGGGGGGAGGAAAAACTGTTTTTT. This codes for CASRRDRGEEKLFF. The full variable domain, its missing parts supplied by reference TRBV28 and TRBJ1-4, is DVKVTQSSRYLVKRTGEKVFLECVQDMDHENMFWYRQDPGLGLRLIYFSYDVKMKEKGDIPEGYSVSREKKERFSLILESASTNQTSMYLCASRRDRGEEKLFFGSGTQLSVL.

The chain combines TRBV5-4 with TRBJ1-5; D is ambiguous. V gave up 0 bases and J gave up 4 bases, with 11 bases separating them. The CDR3 consists of 15 residues. Germline V gene sequence: CDR1 SGHNT, CDR2 YYREEE (reference sequence). Here the CDR3 DNA reads TGTGCCAGCAGCTTGGGTACGGGAGCAAATCAGCCCCAGCATTTT. It specifies CASSLGTGANQPQHF.

The genes are TRBV10-3 and TRBJ2-5; 8 nucleotides agree with TRBD1. CDR3 size: 14 residues. Germline V lookup: CDR1 ENHRY, CDR2 SYGVKD. Trimming removed 9 bases from V and 4 bases from J; junction bases left unmatched: 10. The CDR3 DNA sequence: TGTGCCATTCGAGGACAGGGAGATATAGAGACCCAGTACTTC. As protein: CAIRGQGDIETQYF.

The gene calls are TRBV19 and TRBJ2-1; 9 positions agree with TRBD2. CDR3 length: 17 amino acids. Looked up from germline, CDR1 is LNHDA and CDR2 is SQIVND (reference sequence). V shed 6 bases, J shed 3 bases, and the junction held 12 bases outside the gene matches. CDR3 DNA sequence: TGTGCCAGTAGCAAAGATGAAGCGGGAGGTCTCTACAATGAGCAGTTCTTC. As protein: CASSKDEAGGLYNEQFF. Full variable domain (rest looked up from reference TRBV19 and TRBJ2-1): DGGITQSPKYLFRKEGQNVTLSCEQNLNHDAMYWYRQDPGQGLRLIYYSQIVNDFQKGDIAEGYSVSREKKESFPLTVTSAQKNPTAFYLCASSKDEAGGLYNEQFFGPGTRLTVL.

The rearrangement uses TRBV29-1 and TRBJ2-1; 12 nucleotides match TRBD2. The germline V gene has CDR1 SQVTM and CDR2 ANQGSEA. The CDR3 has 17 amino acids. J was trimmed by 6 bases and V by 3 bases; bases with no gene match: 12. CDR3 nucleotides: TGCAGCGTTGATGATCCTAGCGGGAGGGTGGGGACCAATGAGCAGTTCTTC. It codes for CSVDDPSGRVGTNEQFF.

The rearrangement joins TRBV5-4 to TRBJ2-2; 7 nucleotides agree with TRBD2. In germline, CDR1 is SGHNT, CDR2 YYREEE (reference sequence). The CDR3 extends over 16 amino acids. J was trimmed by 5 bases and V by 0 bases; bases with no gene match: 7. The CDR3, as DNA: TGTGCCAGCAGCTTGGGGGGTCAGGGAGGGACCGGGGAGCTGTTTTTT. Encoded protein: CASSLGGQGGTGELFF.

This clone was picked up a small number of times. The J gene is TRBJ1-3, the V gene TRBV28; 7 bases are a match to TRBD1. With V trimmed by 6 bases and J by 0 bases, 8 bases remained unmatched. The CDR3 runs to 16 residues. Per the germline V gene, CDR1 is MDHEN and CDR2 is SYDVKM. CDR3 nucleotides: TGTGCCAGCAGACCCGGAGACAGGGCCTCTGGAAACACCATATATTTT. Translating gives CASRPGDRASGNTIYF.

V gene TRBV5-1 combines with J gene TRBJ1-4, with TRBD1 as a possible D gene (5 bases). The CDR3 has 15 amino acids. The germline V gene encodes CDR1 SGHRS and CDR2 YFSETQ. The germline V and J ends were trimmed by 6 bases and 5 bases, with 17 bases remaining between them. This chain's CDR3 is CASTFNGGINEKLFF. Written as DNA, the CDR3 is TGCGCCAGCACCTTTAACGGGGGGATAAATGAAAAACTGTTTTTT.

This chain joins TRBV5-1 and TRBJ2-3; D is possibly TRBD1 (6 bases). CDR1 is SGHRS, CDR2 YFSETQ, per germline. CDR3 length: 19 amino acids. The CDR3 DNA reads as TGCACCTACGGTGGGCCAGGGACGATCATGGGGGCCCACACAGATACGCAGTATTTT. Residues: CTYGGPGTIMGAHTDTQYF.

The chain couples TRBV3-1 (or the pseudogene TRBV3-2) to TRBJ2-7, with 13 bases identical to TRBD2. Germline trimming cut 4 bases from V and 1 base from J; bases unmatched to any gene: 1. CDR1 is LGHDT, CDR2 YNNKEL, per germline (reference sequence). The CDR3 sequence is 15 residues long. The CDR3 reads CASSPTSGGSYEQYF. In DNA, the CDR3 is TGTGCCAGCAGCCCGACTAGCGGGGGGTCCTACGAGCAGTACTTC.

The chain has TRBV7-9 and TRBJ2-5, with 8 bases fitting TRBD2. V shed 0 bases, J shed 7 bases, and the junction held 10 bases outside the gene matches. CDR3 length: 16 residues. Germline CDR1 reads SEHNR; CDR2 reads FQNEAQ (reference sequence). The DNA of the CDR3 is TGTGCCAGCAGCTTAGCAGCGGGAGCAGGTTTTGGGACCCAGTACTTC. Amino acids: CASSLAAGAGFGTQYF.

V usage is TRBV7-9 and J usage is TRBJ2-1, with a tentative D call TRBD2 (6 bases). Trimming cost V 5 bases and J 5 bases, with 16 bases left between them. In germline, CDR1 is SEHNR, CDR2 FQNEAQ (reference sequence). The CDR3 covers 15 residues. The CDR3: CASSPPGGSDNEQFF. Written as DNA, the CDR3 is TGTGCCAGCAGCCCACCCGGGGGTTCTGACAATGAGCAGTTCTTC.

The CDR3 region has the DNA TGTGCCAGCAGCCCCCGGGTAACTAGCGGGAGACGTACCGGGGAGCTGTTTTTT. Translated, it gives CASSPRVTSGRRTGELFF. The chain combines TRBV7-9 with TRBJ2-2; TRBD2 aligns across 11 bases. This CDR3 is built from 18 residues. The germline CDR1 and CDR2 sequences are SEHNR and FQNEAQ (reference sequence). V was clipped by 5 bases and J by 5 bases; unmatched bases: 13.

The V and J genes are TRBV7-8 and TRBJ2-2; D perhaps matches TRBD2 (5 bases). The germline V gene has CDR1 SGHVS and CDR2 FQNEAQ. Trimming pared 1 base from V and 6 bases from J, leaving 12 bases between. The CDR3 is made up of 15 amino acids. The CDR3 DNA sequence: TGTGCCAGCAGCTTAGAACCCCCCGGGGCCGGGGAGCTGTTTTTT. Its translation is CASSLEPPGAGELFF. Full variable domain (outside the CDR3, taken from reference TRBV7-8 and TRBJ2-2): GAGVSQSPRYKVAKRGQDVALRCDPISGHVSLFWYQQALGQGPEFLTYFQNEAQLDKSGLPSDRFFAERPEGSVSTLKIQRTQQEDSAVYLCASSLEPPGAGELFFGEGSRLTVL.

V gene TRBV6-5 combines with J gene TRBJ2-3; possibly TRBD2 for D (5 bases). Trimming removed 11 bases at V and 0 bases at J, with 15 bases between. Germline lookup yields CDR1 MNHEY and CDR2 SVGAGI. This CDR3 is built from 14 residues. CDR3 nucleotides: TGTGCCGCCAAGACTACCACTAGCACAGATACGCAGTATTTT. Protein product: CAAKTTTSTDTQYF.

V and J are TRBV19 and TRBJ1-5; 7 bases align to TRBD1. The CDR3 spans 15 residues. Germline CDR1 is LNHDA and CDR2 is SQIVND (reference sequence). V dropped 3 bases and J dropped 4; count of bases not matched to a gene: 6. In nucleotides, the CDR3 is TGTGCCAGTAGTATGTGGGACAGCTATAATCAGCCCCAGCATTTT. Protein: CASSMWDSYNQPQHF.

This clone has a handful of counts. The V gene is TRBV2, the J gene TRBJ2-7; D possibly corresponds to TRBD1 (5 bases). Germline-derived CDR1 and CDR2 are SNHLY and FYNNEI. The length of the CDR3 is 12 residues. V lost 3 bases and J 4 bases, leaving 7 bases between the germline ends. CDR3 loop: CASSDKGYEQYF. The CDR3 bases are TGTGCCAGCAGTGATAAGGGGTACGAGCAGTACTTC.

The gene calls are TRBV3-1 (or the pseudogene TRBV3-2) and TRBJ2-5; D ambiguous. V was cut by 2 bases and J by 2 bases, with 12 bases left in between. Per the germline V gene, CDR1 is LGHDT and CDR2 is YNNKEL (reference sequence). The CDR3 contains 15 residues. The CDR3 sequence: CASSQTKPSQETQYF. The CDR3 bases are TGTGCCAGCAGCCAAACCAAGCCATCTCAAGAGACCCAGTACTTC.